Presented here are 27 T cell receptor beta chains from one specimen sequenced in a study of blood T cells in healthy people across ages. It was with a sample-barcoded 5' primer and a J-beta primer mix that a second PCR of about 6 to 12 cycles was run. TCRdb re-analysed the 5' RACE reads in MiXCR, keeping a single row per CDR3 protein. The table records approximately 850,000 distinct CDR3 sequences, more than 45% of them present only once. Sequenced: blood. All receptors derive from a man between 25 and 39 years old in good health.

The chain has TRBV3-1 and TRBJ2-5, with 12 nucleotides matching TRBD2. Germline CDR1 is LGHDT and CDR2 is YNNKEL (reference sequence). This CDR3 comprises 19 residues. V lost 1 base, J lost 5 bases, and 14 bases stayed unmatched. The CDR3 loop is CASSQVSGSASGRAETQYF. Here the CDR3 DNA reads TGTGCCAGCAGCCAAGTATCCGGTTCGGCTAGCGGGAGGGCGGAGACCCAGTACTTC.

This chain joins TRBV14 and TRBJ2-1; 7 bases line up with TRBD2. The CDR3 length is 18 residues. V lost 0 bases, J lost 5 bases, and 13 bases stayed unmatched. CDR1 and CDR2 from the germline V gene are SGHDN and FVKESK. Here the CDR3 DNA reads TGTGCCAGCAGCCAAGAGGGTTGGAGTAGCGGGTATAACAATGAGCAGTTCTTC. Translation gives CASSQEGWSSGYNNEQFF.

This CDR3 reads CASSQVYPSYEQYF. For the CDR3, the DNA is TGTGCCAGCAGCCAAGTATACCCTTCCTACGAGCAGTACTTC. The genes are TRBV14 and TRBJ2-7; D ambiguous. This CDR3 has 14 amino acids. Germline-derived CDR1 and CDR2 are SGHDN and FVKESK. V was shortened by 1 base and J by 1 base, with 8 bases between the two germline ends.

This clonotype was found once. The chain is built from TRBV27 and TRBJ2-5; a weak D match, TRBD1 (8 bases). Germline lookup yields CDR1 MNHEY and CDR2 SMNVEV (reference sequence). V was cut by 4 bases and J by 11 bases, with 17 bases left in between. This CDR3 region has 13 residues. The CDR3 loop reads CASSWGQAGEQYF. CDR3 nucleotides: TGTGCCAGCAGTTGGGGACAGGCGGGAGAGCAGTACTTC.

The chain couples TRBV28 to TRBJ1-2; a weak D match, TRBD1 (5 bases). Germline V gene data show CDR1 as MDHEN and CDR2 as SYDVKM. This CDR3 is built from 14 residues. The V end lost 10 bases, the J end lost 4 bases, and 19 bases lay between the germline ends. Here the CDR3 DNA reads TGTGCCATCAGCAGTCTGGGGGTTACCTATGGCTACACCTTC. Its translation: CAISSLGVTYGYTF.

J is TRBJ2-3 and V is TRBV5-6; D gene ambiguous. Germline V gene data show CDR1 as SGHDT and CDR2 as YYEEEE. This CDR3 is 12 amino acids long. V shed 4 bases and J shed 5 bases, with 8 bases lying between them. This chain's CDR3 is CASSVFGDTQYF. In nucleotides, the CDR3 is TGTGCCAGCAGCGTATTTGGAGATACGCAGTATTTT. Filled out from reference TRBV5-6 and TRBJ2-3, the complete variable domain reads DAGVTQSPTHLIKTRGQQVTLRCSPKSGHDTVSWYQQALGQGPQFIFQYYEEEERQRGNFPDRFSGHQFPNYSSELNVNALLLGDSALYLCASSVFGDTQYFGPGTRLTVL.

The gene calls are TRBV2 and TRBJ2-7; 13 bases map to TRBD2. CDR1 and CDR2 from the germline V gene are SNHLY and FYNNEI. V was pared by 6 bases and J by 2 bases, with 7 bases of the junction left unmatched. CDR3 length: 16 amino acids. This CDR3 reads CASRERLAGGTYEQYF. The CDR3 DNA is TGTGCCAGCAGGGAAAGACTAGCGGGGGGAACCTACGAGCAGTACTTC.

V usage is TRBV6-6 and J usage is TRBJ2-1; D is perhaps TRBD1 (7 bases). This CDR3 is built from 14 residues. V lost 6 bases, J lost 5 bases, and 14 bases lay in between. Germline V gene data show CDR1 as MNHNY and CDR2 as SVGAGI (reference sequence). The CDR3 reads CASSFGGGHNEQFF. CDR3 DNA sequence: TGTGCCAGCAGCTTCGGAGGGGGCCACAATGAGCAGTTCTTC.

The chain combines TRBV5-1 with TRBJ2-3; a weak D match, TRBD2 (5 bases). V lost 7 bases, J lost 0 bases, and 12 bases lay in between. The CDR3 length is 14 residues. Germline V lookup: CDR1 SGHRS, CDR2 YFSETQ. The CDR3 loop is CASYLGSSTDTQYF. DNA for the CDR3: TGCGCCAGCTATTTAGGGAGTAGCACAGATACGCAGTATTTT.

The chain recombines TRBV25-1 with TRBJ1-2, with TRBD1 matching 9 bases. The V segment lost 1 base and the J segment 7 bases; nucleotides outside the gene matches: 4. CDR1 MGHDK and CDR2 SYGVNS come from the germline V gene. The CDR3 spans 14 residues. This CDR3 is CASSELGQGSGYTF. The CDR3 DNA sequence: TGTGCCAGCAGTGAATTGGGACAGGGAAGTGGCTACACCTTC.

The V gene is TRBV20-1, the J gene TRBJ2-3; weak D call: TRBD2 (6 bases). Trimming cost V 0 bases and J 0 bases, with 10 bases left between them. Germline CDR1 DFQATT, CDR2 SNEGSKA (reference sequence). CDR3 length: 15 residues. The CDR3, as DNA: TGCAGTGCTAGAGATGAGGCGGGGAGCACAGATACGCAGTATTTT. The encoded protein is CSARDEAGSTDTQYF.

The genes are TRBV20-1 and TRBJ2-3; D is perhaps TRBD1 or TRBD2 (5 bases each). In germline, CDR1 is DFQATT, CDR2 SNEGSKA (reference sequence). Between the trimmed V and J ends, which lost 1 base and 5 bases, there was a span of 16 bases. The CDR3 length is 15 residues. CDR3 residues: CSARASGQGIDTQYF. The CDR3 DNA reads as TGCAGTGCTAGAGCGTCGGGGCAGGGTATAGATACGCAGTATTTT.

The chain is built from TRBV29-1 and TRBJ1-1; D ambiguous. The CDR3 has 12 amino acids. The germline V gene encodes CDR1 SQVTM and CDR2 ANQGSEA. V was pared by 3 bases and J by 11 bases, with 16 bases between. The CDR3 DNA follows: TGCAGCGTTGATGGCGGGAGGAATCGGGCTTTCTTT. Translated, it gives CSVDGGRNRAFF.

This sequence joins TRBV7-9 and TRBJ2-7; unclear D gene. Germline V gives CDR1 SEHNR, CDR2 FQNEAQ (reference sequence). Deletions cut 3 bases from V and 0 bases from J, with 9 bases between. The CDR3 contains 14 residues. This CDR3 reads CASSFTPLSYEQYF. In DNA, the CDR3 is TGTGCCAGCAGCTTTACACCACTCTCCTACGAGCAGTACTTC.

Here the CDR3 DNA reads TGTGCCACCAGCAGAGATTCCCCCGGGGGCGCCTACAATGAGCAGTTCTTC. As protein: CATSRDSPGGAYNEQFF. This rearrangement joins TRBV15 to TRBJ2-1; possibly TRBD1 or TRBD2 for D (6 bases each). Germline CDR1 is LNHNV and CDR2 is YYDKDF (reference sequence). V was clipped by 0 bases and J by 2 bases, with 14 bases between them. CDR3 size: 17 residues.

This clonotype has just a few counts. The V call is TRBV6-2 or TRBV6-3, the J call TRBJ2-1, with D unclear. Trimming removed 5 bases from V and 7 bases from J, with 9 bases in between. Germline CDR1 MNHEY, CDR2 SVGEGT. The CDR3 has 12 amino acids. Written as DNA, the CDR3 is TGTGCCAGCAGTCCAAGAAAAAATGAGCAGTTCTTC. Its translation: CASSPRKNEQFF.

This clonotype has a single count. The chain links TRBV2 to TRBJ2-1; D is ambiguous. The CDR3 has 13 residues. The V end lost 10 bases, the J end lost 7 bases, and 17 bases lay between the germline ends. Per the germline V gene, CDR1 is SNHLY and CDR2 is FYNNEI. In DNA, the CDR3 is TGTGCCATCCCAAACAAGCGTATTAATGAGCAGTTCTTC. Protein sequence: CAIPNKRINEQFF. The full variable domain, completed using reference TRBV2 and TRBJ2-1, is EPEVTQTPSHQVTQMGQEVILRCVPISNHLYFYWYRQILGQKVEFLVSFYNNEISEKSEIFDDQFSVERPDGSNFTLKIRSTKLEDSAMYFCAIPNKRINEQFFGPGTRLTVL.

As regards this clonotype: This may stem from a read error, because a much larger clone lies one nucleotide away. The chain joins TRBV7-9 to TRBJ2-4; D call uncertain. The J call is in doubt because the DNA end fits TRBJ2-7 better. CDR1 SEHNR and CDR2 FQNEAQ come from the germline V gene (reference sequence). The CDR3 length is 11 residues. The CDR3, as DNA: TGTGCCAGCAGCGACGCCTACGAGCAGTACTTC. The encoded protein is CASSDAYEQYF.

This sequence joins TRBV12-5 and TRBJ2-5, with 7 bases that match TRBD2. Trimming at V came to 1 base and at J to 11 bases, leaving 13 bases not matched to a gene. The CDR3 extends over 15 amino acids. Germline assignment: CDR1 LGHNT and CDR2 FRNRAP. CDR3 bases: TGTGCTAGTGGTTTGGCCCGGACTAGTAACAATGAGCAGTACTTC. Protein sequence: CASGLARTSNNEQYF.

This clonotype was recorded a few times. J is TRBJ1-6 and V is TRBV3-1; no clear D gene. This CDR3 is 13 amino acids long. V was clipped by 8 bases and J by 7 bases, with 12 bases between them. Germline assignment: CDR1 LGHDT and CDR2 YNNKEL (reference sequence). CDR3: CASGRDSNSPLHF. CDR3 bases: TGTGCCAGCGGACGAGATTCCAATTCACCCCTCCACTTT.

This clonotype was seen only a few times. The genes are TRBV7-8 and TRBJ2-1; 11 bases fit TRBD2. The CDR3 is 17 residues long. The trim removed 5 bases at V and 5 bases at J, leaving 11 bases unmatched. Germline CDR1 SGHVS, CDR2 FQNEAQ. The CDR3 region has the DNA TGTGCCAGCAGCCACATAGTCGGGACTAGCGGACACAATGAGCAGTTCTTC. It specifies CASSHIVGTSGHNEQFF.

V gene TRBV20-1 combines with J gene TRBJ2-5, with 10 bases matching TRBD2. The J segment lost 3 bases and the V segment lost 5 bases, leaving 12 bases of the junction unmatched. Germline-derived CDR1 and CDR2 are DFQATT and SNEGSKA (reference sequence). The CDR3 covers 16 residues. The CDR3 DNA reads as TGCAGTGCTCTCCGCGGGGGTAGCGGGAGGAAAGAGACCCAGTACTTC. Translated: CSALRGGSGRKETQYF.

This clonotype was observed once. The V call is TRBV9, the J call TRBJ2-1, with TRBD2 matching 7 bases. The CDR3 is made up of 15 amino acids. J was trimmed by 6 bases and V by 2 bases; bases with no gene match: 8. Per germline, CDR1 SGDLS and CDR2 YYNGEE. This chain's CDR3 is CASSVGLGGTNEQFF. CDR3 in DNA: TGTGCCAGCAGCGTCGGACTCGGGGGGACCAATGAGCAGTTCTTC.

The chain combines TRBV6-5 with TRBJ1-5, with D perhaps TRBD1 (5 bases). The CDR3 extends over 15 amino acids. Trimming cost V 6 bases and J 0 bases, with 12 bases left between them. The germline CDR1 and CDR2 sequences are MNHEY and SVGAGI. CDR3 DNA: TGTGCCAGCAGCATTCAGGGTCATAGCAATCAGCCCCAGCATTTT. Encoded protein: CASSIQGHSNQPQHF.

This rearrangement joins TRBV12-3 or TRBV12-4 to TRBJ2-7; D may be TRBD2 (6 bases). The CDR3 is made up of 15 amino acids. V shed 1 base and J shed 0 bases, with 10 bases lying between them. The CDR3 is CASSLGVGGSYEQYF. CDR3 in DNA: TGTGCCAGCAGTTTAGGTGTGGGGGGCTCCTACGAGCAGTACTTC.

The chain combines TRBV15 with TRBJ2-5; 7 positions match TRBD1. CDR3 length: 16 residues. V lost 2 bases to trimming and J lost 2 bases; unmatched junction nucleotides: 8. Germline-derived CDR1 and CDR2 are LNHNV and YYDKDF (reference sequence). CDR3 in DNA: TGTGCCACCAGCAGACGACCGGGACAGAAGCAAGAGACCCAGTACTTC. Translating gives CATSRRPGQKQETQYF.

This clonotype was observed once. The genes are TRBV6-2 or TRBV6-3 and TRBJ2-1; no firm D call. Germline-derived CDR1 and CDR2 are MNHEY and SVGEGT. V lost 2 bases and J 9 bases, leaving 14 bases between the germline ends. The CDR3 is made up of 14 amino acids. The CDR3 DNA reads TGTGCCAGCAGTTACACTGCGACTGGTAGTGAGCAGTTCTTC. Protein sequence: CASSYTATGSEQFF.